The 26 T cell receptor beta chains given below trace back to one sample, sequenced in a study of vaccination effects on CD4 cells after COVID-19. For these receptors, no antigen is known. Sequencing used immunoSEQ multiplex PCR; TCRdb keeps in-frame clones, though not all of them. The sample lists 24,000 or so clones, about three quarters occurring once. Ahead of sequencing, the ViraFEST assay grew antigen-specific CD4+ T cells using viral peptide pools. Upon completion of 10 days in culture, CD4+ T cells were isolated. The person had PCR-confirmed SARS-CoV-2 infection between March and December 2020. The sample in question was CD4+ T cells from PBMCs cultured with HCoV-NL63 spike peptides, obtained before COVID-19 vaccination. The receptors here all came from a human donor who had a prior SARS-CoV-2 infection.

The rearrangement uses TRBV27 and TRBJ2-7; D is unclear. V lost 5 bases, J lost 0 bases, and 8 bases lay in between. CDR3 length equals 13 residues. Germline-derived CDR1 and CDR2 are MNHEY and SMNVEV (reference sequence). The CDR3 region is CASSPTLSYEQYF. The CDR3 DNA sequence: TGTGCCAGCAGTCCGACCCTCTCCTACGAGCAGTACTTC.

The chain is built from TRBV7-2 and TRBJ2-4; the match to TRBD2 covers 7 bases. After removal of 3 bases from V and 5 bases from J, the junction contained 4 bases not matched to a gene. This CDR3 is 14 amino acids long. Germline-derived CDR1 and CDR2 are SGHTA and FQGNSA. The CDR3 reads CASSLFRGENIQYF. In nucleotides, the CDR3 is TGTGCCAGCAGCTTGTTTCGGGGGGAAAACATTCAGTACTTC. The entire variable domain, with the rest obtained from reference TRBV7-2 and TRBJ2-4, is as follows: GAGVSQSPSNKVTEKGKDVELRCDPISGHTALYWYRQSLGQGLEFLIYFQGNSAPDKSGLPSDRFSAERTGGSVSTLTIQRTQQEDSAVYLCASSLFRGENIQYFGAGTRLSVL.

The chain is built from TRBV7-9 and TRBJ2-7, with TRBD2 matching 14 bases. Trimming took 1 base from V and 4 from J; bases not matched to a gene: 3. In germline, CDR1 is SEHNR, CDR2 FQNEAQ (reference sequence). CDR3 length: 16 residues. DNA of the CDR3: TGTGCCAGCAGCTTAGGACTAGCGGGAGGGCAATACGAGCAGTACTTC. Translating it yields CASSLGLAGGQYEQYF.

This clone has a single count. This rearrangement joins TRBV4-3 to TRBJ2-4; 9 bases match TRBD1. This CDR3 spans 16 amino acids. J lost 7 bases, V lost 2 bases, and 9 bases had no gene match. From germline, CDR1 is LGHNA and CDR2 YSLEER. CDR3 loop: CASSQTPGQGLNIQYF. CDR3 coding DNA: TGCGCCAGCAGCCAAACCCCGGGACAGGGTCTCAACATTCAGTACTTC.

The chain links TRBV7-3 to TRBJ1-2; weak D call: TRBD1 (5 bases). CDR1 and CDR2 (germline): SGHTA, FQGTGA. The CDR3 is made up of 17 amino acids. V was trimmed by 0 bases and J by 0 bases, leaving 14 bases between them. The CDR3 reads CASSLTGIGEANYGYTF. As DNA, the CDR3 is TGTGCCAGCAGCTTAACGGGAATAGGGGAAGCTAACTATGGCTACACCTTC.

J is TRBJ2-5 and V is TRBV6-2 or TRBV6-3, with no clear D. The CDR3 spans 13 residues. Trimming took off 6 bases at V and 5 bases at J, with 13 bases between the two ends. Germline loops: CDR1 MNHEY, CDR2 SVGEGT. The DNA for the CDR3 is TGTGCCAGCAGCCCCCGGTCCGGGGAGACCCAGTACTTC. The encoded protein is CASSPRSGETQYF.

This clone appeared a single time. This rearrangement joins TRBV7-2 to TRBJ1-4; the match to TRBD1 covers 9 bases. CDR1 is SGHTA and CDR2 is FQGNSA in the germline V gene. The CDR3 runs 16 residues. The J segment lost 3 bases and the V segment lost 5 bases, leaving 7 bases of the junction unmatched. The CDR3 reads CASSQQGARANEKLFF. The DNA of the CDR3 is TGTGCCAGCAGCCAACAGGGGGCTCGGGCTAATGAAAAACTGTTTTTT.

This sequence joins TRBV5-4 and TRBJ2-3; tentatively, D is TRBD1 (5 bases). Germline values: CDR1 SGHNT, CDR2 YYREEE (reference sequence). This CDR3 is built from 15 residues. V lost 0 bases, J lost 0 bases, and 8 bases lay in between. CDR3 bases: TGTGCCAGCAGCTTGGTGGCAGGGAGCACAGATACGCAGTATTTT. The encoded protein is CASSLVAGSTDTQYF.

The chain is built from TRBV6-1 and TRBJ1-3; D is unclear. The V gene lost 3 bases and the J gene lost 0 bases, with 12 bases spanning the gap. The CDR3 has 16 residues. The germline V gene has CDR1 MNHNS and CDR2 SASEGT. CDR3 in DNA: TGTGCCAGCAGTGATTTTAGGCGGGTCTCTGGAAACACCATATATTTT. Translating gives CASSDFRRVSGNTIYF.

The rearrangement joins TRBV20-1 to TRBJ2-3, with D possibly TRBD2 on 6 matching bases. Trimming stripped 3 bases from V and 6 bases from J, with 13 bases between. This CDR3 contains 13 residues. Germline V gene data show CDR1 as DFQATT and CDR2 as SNEGSKA (reference sequence). The CDR3 nucleotides are TGCAGTGCTAGTTCCCGGGGGTGGGATACGCAGTATTTT. This codes for CSASSRGWDTQYF.

Points on this clone: The conserved closing phenylalanine or tryptophan is absent in this CDR3, likely reflecting a read error. The DNA is left out, because the CDR3 cannot be placed on it with certainty; the CDR3 is given as TCRdb lists it. The rearrangement uses TRBV6-5 and TRBJ2-7; the table's D call TRBD1 went unverified against the DNA. Germline lookup yields CDR1 MNHEY and CDR2 SVGAGI. Including both end residues, the CDR3 is 14 amino acids long. The CDR3 protein is CASYLFRRTGTPIH.

CDR3 protein: CASSLSVNTGELFF. The DNA of the CDR3 is TGTGCCAGCAGCTTATCGGTAAACACCGGGGAGCTGTTTTTT. The J gene is TRBJ2-2, the V gene TRBV7-3; D not resolved. CDR3 length: 14 amino acids. V was pared by 2 bases and J by 2 bases, with 6 bases between. Germline V gene lookup returns CDR1 SGHTA and CDR2 FQGTGA.

The chain couples TRBV4-2 to TRBJ2-7; D unresolved. With 0 bases removed from V and 5 bases from J, the gap between germline ends came to 11 bases. CDR3 length: 14 amino acids. Germline loops: CDR1 LGHNA, CDR2 YNFKEQ. CDR3 coding DNA: TGTGCCAGCAGCCAAGACGGTTGGTTCAACGAGCAGTACTTC. It encodes CASSQDGWFNEQYF.

The gene calls are TRBV9 and TRBJ2-1, with 10 positions matching TRBD2. The CDR3 contains 14 residues. The germline V gene encodes CDR1 SGDLS and CDR2 YYNGEE. V dropped 1 base and J dropped 8; count of bases not matched to a gene: 3. The CDR3: CASSVSGGADEQFF. The DNA for the CDR3 is TGTGCCAGCAGCGTAAGCGGGGGGGCGGATGAGCAGTTCTTC. The full variable domain, completed using reference TRBV9 and TRBJ2-1, is DSGVTQTPKHLITATGQRVTLRCSPRSGDLSVYWYQQSLDQGLQFLIQYYNGEERAKGNILERFSAQQFPDLHSELNLSSLELGDSALYFCASSVSGGADEQFFGPGTRLTVL.

This clone was detected a few times. The CDR3 coding sequence is TGCGCCAGCAGCCCGTCTGGACAGGGCTTGACAGATACGCAGTATTTT. Protein: CASSPSGQGLTDTQYF. The chain uses TRBV4-1 and TRBJ2-3; 8 bases fit TRBD1. The germline V gene has CDR1 MGHRA and CDR2 YSYEKL. Trimming cost V 4 bases and J 3 bases; bases outside gene matches: 9. The CDR3 has 16 residues.

The rearrangement uses TRBV6-1 and TRBJ1-5; D ambiguous. Germline lookup yields CDR1 MNHNS and CDR2 SASEGT. V dropped 2 bases and J dropped 5 bases, with 10 bases sitting between them. This CDR3 has 14 amino acids. The CDR3 protein is CASSEIGKDQPQHF. DNA of the CDR3: TGTGCCAGCAGTGAAATCGGGAAGGATCAGCCCCAGCATTTT.

Written as DNA, the CDR3 is TGCGCCAGCAGCCTCTCGCCCTTGGGCACTGGTATGGATGAGCAGTTCTTC. This gives the protein CASSLSPLGTGMDEQFF. The rearrangement joins TRBV5-1 to TRBJ2-1, with D unclear. Deletions cut 4 bases from V and 8 bases from J, with 25 bases between. This CDR3 has 17 amino acids. The V gene's germline CDR1 is SGHRS and CDR2 YFSETQ.

This clone was counted only a few times. The chain recombines TRBV5-4 with TRBJ2-7; 9 bases fit TRBD2. The CDR3 covers 15 residues. With 5 bases clipped from V and 3 bases from J, the junction kept 9 bases outside the gene matches. The germline V gene has CDR1 SGHNT and CDR2 YYREEE (reference sequence). This CDR3 is CASSHSGSGFYEQYF. The CDR3 DNA follows: TGTGCCAGCAGTCATAGCGGGAGCGGGTTCTACGAGCAGTACTTC.

This rearrangement joins TRBV15 to TRBJ1-2, with 8 bases aligning to TRBD1. CDR1 is LNHNV and CDR2 is YYDKDF in the germline V gene (reference sequence). The CDR3 is 17 residues long. The ends lost 2 bases at V and 2 bases at J; junction bases unmatched: 10. The CDR3 sequence: CATSRYRGETINYGYTF. CDR3 sequence (DNA): TGTGCCACCAGCAGATACAGGGGGGAAACAATAAACTATGGCTACACCTTC.

The V gene is TRBV4-1, the J gene TRBJ1-4; weak D call: TRBD1 (6 bases). The germline V gene encodes CDR1 MGHRA and CDR2 YSYEKL. The CDR3 loop spans 14 amino acids. V dropped 0 bases and J dropped 7 bases, with 9 bases sitting between them. CDR3: CASSQDRGSEKLFF. The CDR3 DNA reads TGCGCCAGCAGCCAAGATAGGGGGAGTGAAAAACTGTTTTTT.

The chain links TRBV2 to TRBJ2-1, with TRBD2 identical over 12 bases. The CDR3 spans 23 residues. The V and J ends lost 7 bases and 5 bases, in that order; junction bases with no gene match: 30. CDR1 is SNHLY and CDR2 is FYNNEI in the germline V gene. CDR3 nucleotides: TGTGCCAGCAACCCAAGGGGTCTAGCGGGAGGGGACTACCGGGCCCAGGTCCACAATGAGCAGTTCTTC. Its protein product is CASNPRGLAGGDYRAQVHNEQFF.

The chain joins TRBV19 to TRBJ1-5, with TRBD1 matching over 7 bases. V lost 7 bases and J lost 0; bases outside the gene matches: 6. Germline V gene lookup returns CDR1 LNHDA and CDR2 SQIVND (reference sequence). The CDR3 loop spans 15 amino acids. The CDR3 coding sequence is TGTGCCAGTATCCCCAGGGGGAATAGCAATCAGCCCCAGCATTTT. Its protein product is CASIPRGNSNQPQHF.

This chain connects TRBV19 to TRBJ2-1; 7 nucleotides line up with TRBD1. Trimming at V came to 4 bases and at J to 2 bases, leaving 11 bases not matched to a gene. The CDR3 length is 17 residues. The germline V gene has CDR1 LNHDA and CDR2 SQIVND (reference sequence). The CDR3 spells CASSTPDRDSAYNEQFF. The CDR3 DNA reads as TGTGCCAGTAGTACCCCGGACCGGGACAGTGCCTACAATGAGCAGTTCTTC.

This chain connects TRBV2 to TRBJ2-7; no clear D. V was cut by 2 bases and J by 3 bases, with 5 bases left in between. The CDR3 is 12 residues long. Germline CDR1 and CDR2: SNHLY and FYNNEI. In nucleotides, the CDR3 is TGTGCCAGCAGTGAAAGGAGCTACGAGCAGTACTTC. Amino acid sequence: CASSERSYEQYF.

The gene calls are TRBV18 and TRBJ2-7, with 11 bases lining up with TRBD2. CDR3 length: 16 amino acids. The J segment lost 7 bases and the V segment lost 2 bases, leaving 10 bases of the junction unmatched. Germline lookup yields CDR1 KGHSH and CDR2 LQKENI. In nucleotides, the CDR3 is TGTGCCAGCTCACCATTTGTAGCGGGAGGGGTGAGTGAGCAGTACTTC. This sequence encodes CASSPFVAGGVSEQYF.

This clone has only a few counts. V is TRBV5-1 and J is TRBJ2-1, with D perhaps matching TRBD1 or TRBD2 (7 bases each). This CDR3 comprises 21 residues. Between the trimmed V and J ends, which lost 2 bases and 3 bases, there was a span of 30 bases. Per the germline V gene, CDR1 is SGHRS and CDR2 is YFSETQ. The CDR3 region is CASSLGRGRSGWGQYYNEQFF. The CDR3 nucleotides read TGCGCCAGCAGCTTAGGGAGGGGGCGCAGCGGGTGGGGGCAATACTACAATGAGCAGTTCTTC. Together with reference TRBV5-1 and TRBJ2-1, the CDR3 gives the full variable domain: KAGVTQTPRYLIKTRGQQVTLSCSPISGHRSVSWYQQTPGQGLQFLFEYFSETQRNKGNFPGRFSGRQFSNSRSEMNVSTLELGDSALYLCASSLGRGRSGWGQYYNEQFFGPGTRLTVL.